These 20 T cell receptor beta chains came from one sample sequenced in a study of Ad26.COV2.S vaccination and SARS-CoV-2 variants. Treatment indicated: 15 to 20 received Ad26.COV2.S at low or high dose, single or two shots; a few received placebo; per-sample allocation not given. Sampling was done on day 63 after the first vaccine or placebo injection. Some clones are missing from TCRdb's copy, which holds only in-frame ones; the method was immunoSEQ multiplex PCR. The repertoire includes 400,000 to 500,000 clones, 85% to 90% of them detected once, and about 2.5% sits in the top ten. Source: peripheral blood, taken in a trial of Ad26.COV2.S vaccine versus placebo. All receptors come from a person between 18 and 65 years old who received the Ad26.COV2.S COVID-19 vaccine or a placebo.

The V call is TRBV28, the J call TRBJ2-3, with D tentatively TRBD1 (6 bases). CDR3 length: 13 residues. CDR1 is MDHEN and CDR2 is SYDVKM in the germline V gene. The V end lost 5 bases, the J end lost 3 bases, and 9 bases lay between the germline ends. The CDR3 protein is CASSTGQTDTQYF. The CDR3 coding sequence is TGTGCCAGCAGTACGGGACAAACAGATACGCAGTATTTT.

The rearrangement joins TRBV5-1 to TRBJ2-3; D possibly corresponds to TRBD2 (5 bases). Trimming shortened V by 5 bases and J by 0 bases, and 10 bases separated the two germline ends. Germline CDR1 reads SGHRS; CDR2 reads YFSETQ. This CDR3 contains 14 residues. CDR3 sequence reads: CASREAGSTDTQYF. CDR3 sequence (DNA): TGCGCCAGCAGGGAGGCAGGAAGCACAGATACGCAGTATTTT.

This sequence joins TRBV15 and TRBJ2-6, with D uncertain. CDR1 LNHNV and CDR2 YYDKDF come from the germline V gene (reference sequence). V was clipped by 3 bases and J by 0 bases, with 12 bases between them. The CDR3 runs 17 residues. This CDR3 reads CATSSPGRASGANVLTF. The CDR3 region has the DNA TGTGCCACCAGCAGCCCCGGTCGGGCCTCTGGGGCCAACGTCCTGACTTTC. Full variable domain (outside the CDR3, taken from reference TRBV15 and TRBJ2-6): DAMVIQNPRYQVTQFGKPVTLSCSQTLNHNVMYWYQQKSSQAPKLLFHYYDKDFNNEADTPDNFQSRRPNTSFCFLDIRSPGLGDTAMYLCATSSPGRASGANVLTFGAGSRLTVL.

This clone appeared a single time. This chain connects TRBV5-4 to TRBJ1-1, with TRBD1 as a possible D gene (5 bases). CDR1 and CDR2 (germline): SGHNT, YYREEE (reference sequence). Trimming took 3 bases from V and 1 from J, leaving 13 bases between them. The length of the CDR3 is 15 residues. The CDR3 here is CASSSHGGANTEAFF. The DNA for the CDR3 is TGTGCCAGCAGCTCCCATGGAGGGGCGAACACTGAAGCTTTCTTT. Using reference TRBV5-4 and TRBJ1-1 for the parts outside the CDR3, the full variable domain is ETGVTQSPTHLIKTRGQQVTLRCSSQSGHNTVSWYQQALGQGPQFIFQYYREEENGRGNFPPRFSGLQFPNYSSELNVNALELDDSALYLCASSSHGGANTEAFFGQGTRLTVV.

V is TRBV7-9 and J is TRBJ1-5; D ambiguous. The germline gives CDR1 SEHNR, CDR2 FQNEAQ (reference sequence). V lost 3 bases to trimming and J lost 7 bases, with 13 bases between them. The CDR3 is made up of 14 amino acids. CDR3 region: CASSFGGVGQPQHF. In nucleotides, the CDR3 is TGTGCCAGCAGCTTCGGTGGGGTAGGGCAGCCCCAGCATTTT.

This chain links TRBV7-2 with TRBJ2-1; D is perhaps TRBD2 (5 bases). The CDR3 has 14 amino acids. CDR1 and CDR2 (germline): SGHTA, FQGNSA. With 5 bases removed from V and 6 bases from J, the gap between germline ends came to 14 bases. The CDR3 loop is CASSLREATNEQFF. CDR3 in DNA: TGTGCCAGCAGCCTCCGGGAAGCTACCAATGAGCAGTTCTTC.

This chain uses TRBV18 with TRBJ2-5; a weak D match, TRBD1 (6 bases). Trimming removed 0 bases at V and 2 bases at J, with 13 bases between. Germline values: CDR1 KGHSH, CDR2 LQKENI. This CDR3 is 16 amino acids long. The CDR3 is CASSPPNRVGQETQYF. The CDR3 DNA reads as TGTGCCAGCTCACCACCAAACAGGGTTGGGCAAGAGACCCAGTACTTC.

The CDR3 DNA follows: TGTGCCAGCAGTTTAGTTCTCAGGGGGGTCACTGAAGCTTTCTTT. It is translated as CASSLVLRGVTEAFF. The chain carries TRBV28 and TRBJ1-1; TRBD1 agrees at 7 bases. There are 15 residues in the CDR3. Losses at the gene ends were 2 bases for V and 4 bases for J; bases not matched to a gene: 7. Germline CDR1 MDHEN, CDR2 SYDVKM.

V is TRBV27 and J is TRBJ1-2, with a tentative D call TRBD1 (5 bases). The ends were cut back, 4 bases at V and 1 base at J, with 13 bases in the middle. Germline V lookup: CDR1 MNHEY, CDR2 SMNVEV (reference sequence). CDR3 length: 15 amino acids. Written as DNA, the CDR3 is TGTGCCAGCAGTTGGGGGGTGGGGGGTAACTATGGCTACACCTTC. Translating gives CASSWGVGGNYGYTF.

This clone was seen only once. J is TRBJ2-2 and V is TRBV28; 9 nucleotides agree with TRBD1. This CDR3 is 17 amino acids long. Germline V gives CDR1 MDHEN, CDR2 SYDVKM. V shed 1 base, J shed 6 bases, and the junction held 9 bases outside the gene matches. The CDR3 reads CASSLYGQGIFPGELFF. As DNA, the CDR3 is TGTGCCAGCAGTTTATATGGACAGGGGATCTTCCCCGGGGAGCTGTTTTTT.

The chain carries TRBV7-2 and TRBJ2-3; D not certain. This CDR3 region has 14 residues. V lost 1 base, J lost 5 bases, and 10 bases lay in between. Germline CDR1 SGHTA, CDR2 FQGNSA. The CDR3: CASSLVLLQDTQYF. The DNA for the CDR3 is TGTGCCAGCAGCTTAGTACTACTACAAGATACGCAGTATTTT.

The V and J genes are TRBV5-8 and TRBJ2-7; either TRBD1 or TRBD2 may fit D (5 bases each). The CDR3 loop spans 15 amino acids. With 4 bases removed from V and 4 bases from J, the gap between germline ends came to 18 bases. Per germline, CDR1 SGHTS and CDR2 YDEGEE. The CDR3 DNA sequence: TGTGCCAGCAGCCCAAGGACGGGGAAGGGGTACGAGCAGTACTTC. Translating gives CASSPRTGKGYEQYF.

This chain joins TRBV7-3 and TRBJ2-1, with D unresolved. The CDR3 spans 16 residues. Trimming left V 5 bases short and J 7 bases short, with 21 bases between. Germline CDR1 reads SGHTA; CDR2 reads FQGTGA. The CDR3, as DNA: TGTGCCAGCAGCCCCCGCGCGGTTAGCTGGGGTAATGAGCAGTTCTTC. This codes for CASSPRAVSWGNEQFF.

This chain connects TRBV28 to TRBJ1-2; D is possibly TRBD1 (5 bases). The germline V and J ends were trimmed by 5 bases and 2 bases, with 15 bases remaining between them. Germline V gene data show CDR1 as MDHEN and CDR2 as SYDVKM. The CDR3 has 15 amino acids. The CDR3 protein is CASSRSGDSNYGYTF. CDR3 in DNA: TGTGCCAGCAGTCGATCCGGCGACAGCAACTATGGCTACACCTTC.

This sequence joins TRBV6-1 and TRBJ1-1, with a weak D call TRBD1 (6 bases). Between the trimmed V and J ends, which lost 3 bases and 3 bases, there was a span of 17 bases. Germline CDR1 reads MNHNS; CDR2 reads SASEGT. This CDR3 has 16 residues. CDR3 loop: CASSDPREGVDTEAFF. The CDR3 bases are TGTGCCAGCAGTGATCCGAGGGAGGGGGTGGACACTGAAGCTTTCTTT.

This clone has more than one count but fewer than ten. This rearrangement joins TRBV5-6 to TRBJ2-1, with TRBD2 identical over 12 bases. V shed 5 bases, J shed 6 bases, and the junction held 6 bases outside the gene matches. The CDR3 loop spans 15 amino acids. Germline V lookup: CDR1 SGHDT, CDR2 YYEEEE. CDR3 sequence (DNA): TGTGCCAGCAGGGAAGGACTAGCGGGACTCAATGAGCAGTTCTTC. It yields the protein CASREGLAGLNEQFF.

This clone was observed a few times. This sequence joins TRBV7-9 and TRBJ1-1; D gene ambiguous. Germline loops: CDR1 SEHNR, CDR2 FQNEAQ (reference sequence). The CDR3 totals 13 residues. V lost 2 bases, J lost 0 bases, and 4 bases lay in between. The CDR3 reads CASSLSLNTEAFF. DNA of the CDR3: TGTGCCAGCAGCTTATCACTGAACACTGAAGCTTTCTTT.

This chain uses TRBV4-1 with TRBJ2-5; 8 bases align to TRBD1. The V gene's germline CDR1 is MGHRA and CDR2 YSYEKL. J lost 5 bases, V lost 0 bases, and 8 bases had no gene match. This CDR3 spans 16 amino acids. The CDR3 region is CASSQDTSGGGETQYF. The CDR3, as DNA: TGCGCCAGCAGCCAAGATACGTCAGGGGGCGGGGAGACCCAGTACTTC.

The chain carries TRBV19 and TRBJ2-4; 8 bases match TRBD1. The CDR3 is 18 residues long. V shed 5 bases and J 10 bases; nucleotides not matched to a gene: 22. CDR1 and CDR2 from the germline V gene are LNHDA and SQIVND (reference sequence). CDR3 in DNA: TGTGCCAGTAGTCATCGAACATTTGGGGCAGGGGGCGGCGGGATTCAGTACTTC. Translating gives CASSHRTFGAGGGGIQYF. The full variable domain, with the rest looked up from reference TRBV19 and TRBJ2-4, is DGGITQSPKYLFRKEGQNVTLSCEQNLNHDAMYWYRQDPGQGLRLIYYSQIVNDFQKGDIAEGYSVSREKKESFPLTVTSAQKNPTAFYLCASSHRTFGAGGGGIQYFGAGTRLSVL.

The genes are TRBV7-9 and TRBJ2-1, with 12 positions matching TRBD2. The germline V gene has CDR1 SEHNR and CDR2 FQNEAQ (reference sequence). V lost 6 bases, J lost 4 bases, and 4 bases stayed unmatched. The CDR3 length is 15 residues. Here the CDR3 reads CASSWLAGGYNEQFF. CDR3 bases: TGTGCCAGCAGTTGGCTAGCGGGAGGGTACAATGAGCAGTTCTTC.